This T cell receptor (beta chain) originates from a study of blood T cell repertoires in COVID-19. Germline V lookup: CDR1 SGHDT, CDR2 YYEEEE. Trimming took off 4 bases at V and 4 bases at J, with 18 bases between the two ends. The CDR3 spans 16 residues. Assay: immunoSEQ multiplex PCR; the TCRdb copy retains only in-frame clones and omits some. The sample gives a few hundred thousand clones, around 83% of which show up once; about 1.5% is in the top ten. This TCR came from a middle-aged woman who had recovered from COVID-19. Sequenced sample: peripheral blood. The rearrangement links TRBV5-6 to TRBJ2-1, with a possible D match to TRBD1 (6 bases). Written as DNA, the CDR3 is TGTGCCAGCAGCCTTTTTGGACAGAGGACATACAATGAGCAGTTCTTC. This encodes CASSLFGQRTYNEQFF. Complete variable domain (other parts from reference TRBV5-6 and TRBJ2-1): DAGVTQSPTHLIKTRGQQVTLRCSPKSGHDTVSWYQQALGQGPQFIFQYYEEEERQRGNFPDRFSGHQFPNYSSELNVNALLLGDSALYLCASSLFGQRTYNEQFFGPGTRLTVL.